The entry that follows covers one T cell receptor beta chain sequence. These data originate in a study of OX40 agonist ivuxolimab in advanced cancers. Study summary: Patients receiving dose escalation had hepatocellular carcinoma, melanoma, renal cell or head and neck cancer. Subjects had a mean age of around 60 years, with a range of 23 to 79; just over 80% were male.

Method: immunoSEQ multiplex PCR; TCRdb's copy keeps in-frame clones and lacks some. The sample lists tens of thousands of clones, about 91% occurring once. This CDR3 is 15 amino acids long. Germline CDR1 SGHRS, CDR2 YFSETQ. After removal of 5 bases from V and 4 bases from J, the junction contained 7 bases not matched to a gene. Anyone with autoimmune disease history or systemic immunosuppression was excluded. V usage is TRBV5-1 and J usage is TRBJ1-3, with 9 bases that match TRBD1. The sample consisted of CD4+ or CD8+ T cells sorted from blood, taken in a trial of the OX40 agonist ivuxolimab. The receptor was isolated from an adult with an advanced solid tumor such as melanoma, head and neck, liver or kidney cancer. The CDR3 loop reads CASREQGALGNTIYF. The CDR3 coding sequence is TGCGCCAGCAGGGAACAGGGGGCGCTCGGAAACACCATATATTTT.